The rows below give T cell receptor beta chains drawn from one sample of a study of cytomegalovirus exposure and HLA in healthy donors. Profiled with immunoSEQ multiplex PCR; TCRdb holds only in-frame clones, not every one. The table records about 140,000 clones, around 79% of them present only once. The specimen was PBMCs. Receptor source: a woman between 45 and 65 years old in good health and CMV-seropositive. CDR3s leave out the opening cysteine and the closing phenylalanine or tryptophan. Fields, in order: J gene, clone size, CDR3 length, V gene, CDR3 protein. Only some rows state a clone size, as once, few, many or a class for expanded clones.

TRBJ2-7 | - | 14 | TRBV30 | AWSAARLAGRYEQY
TRBJ1-3 | - | 12 | TRBV15 | ATAPRTTGNTIY
TRBJ1-2 | - | 12 | TRBV6-5 | ASSRDRSSYGYT
TRBJ2-7 | - | 17 | TRBV6-1 | ASSERGDRGTVSSYEQY
TRBJ1-3 | - | 12 | TRBV6-5 | ASKRVFSGNTIY
TRBJ2-2 | - | 14 | TRBV27 | ASSLYTGLGTGELF
TRBJ2-7 | - | 14 | TRBV7-3 | ASSLVGTGLAYEQY
TRBJ2-1 | - | 15 | TRBV29-1 | SVDRDSKASLRNEQF
TRBJ2-3 | - | 14 | TRBV6-4 | ASSDSSSGGTDTQY
TRBJ1-1 | - | 12 | TRBV7-3 | ASSLDRGNTEAF
TRBJ1-1 | - | 9 | TRBV6-1 | ASSIFNEAF
TRBJ1-2 | - | 14 | TRBV27 | ASSLNPDRAGGGYT
TRBJ2-2 | - | 9 | TRBV2 | ASGIAGELF
TRBJ1-2 | - | 14 | TRBV5-1 | ASSSSGTGGSYGYT
TRBJ2-3 | - | 11 | TRBV9 | ASSVTGTDTQY
TRBJ1-5 | - | 10 | TRBV28 | ASSLGGQPQH
TRBJ2-7 | - | 13 | TRBV7-9 | ASSLAGGISDEQY
TRBJ1-2 | - | 12 | TRBV2 | ASSGLDRVYGYT
TRBJ1-5 | - | 11 | TRBV19 | ASSLSSNQPQH
TRBJ2-7 | - | 10 | TRBV5-1 | ASSSVTYEQY
TRBJ1-1 | few | 13 | TRBV10-3 | AISYSGGANTEAF
TRBJ1-5 | - | 13 | TRBV9 | ASSEGQGGNQPQH
TRBJ2-5 | - | 13 | TRBV15 | ATSREDRGSWEQY
TRBJ2-2 | - | 15 | TRBV5-4 | ASSPTGGAGNTGELF
TRBJ2-1 | - | 12 | TRBV12-5 | ASGAGTGYNEQF
TRBJ1-2 | - | 12 | TRBV4-2 | ASSQEGLNYGYT
TRBJ2-7 | - | 12 | TRBV5-1 | ASRLWDTTYEQY
TRBJ1-6 | - | 12 | TRBV19 | ASSIGSGASTLH
TRBJ2-1 | - | 13 | TRBV7-2 | ASNLRLAVRNEQF
TRBJ2-7 | - | 13 | TRBV29-1 | SVEVVGGNSYEQY
TRBJ2-3 | - | 13 | TRBV7-2 | ASSPTGGRTDTQY
TRBJ2-7 | - | 12 | TRBV5-1 | ASSLRTGDGEQY
TRBJ1-1 | - | 12 | TRBV27 | ASSLLQGATEAF
TRBJ2-7 | once | 13 | TRBV7-2 | ASYATTGGSYEQY
TRBJ2-5 | - | 13 | TRBV7-2 | ASSSERGGKETQY
TRBJ1-4 | - | 13 | TRBV27 | ASSFGSSRTEKLF
TRBJ1-2 | - | 12 | TRBV7-3 | ASSLTGGRYGYT
TRBJ1-5 | - | 16 | TRBV5-3 | ARSLPRGGQGANQPQH